The next 11 T cell receptor beta chains were all read from a single sample in a study of patients and donors after allogeneic stem cell transplantation. TCRdb re-derived calls from the RT-PCR reads in MiXCR, one entry per CDR3 protein. This table has under 95,000 distinct CDR3 sequences, around 5% appearing once. Sequencing was done on a sample of blood, either unsorted or a sorted T cell fraction (not recorded which). These receptors all stem from a human donor who was either an allogeneic HSCT recipient or a stem cell or donor lymphocyte infusion donor (not recorded which). It is not recorded whose cells these are; they may come from a transplant donor.

This clonotype was seen many times. The rearrangement joins TRBV4-1 to TRBJ1-2; 8 nucleotides line up with TRBD1. Germline-derived CDR1 and CDR2 are MGHRA and YSYEKL. The V and J ends lost 0 bases and 7 bases, in that order; junction bases with no gene match: 4. This CDR3 has 14 amino acids. For the CDR3, the DNA is TGCGCCAGCAGCCAAGAGGACAGGGAACGTGGCTACACCTTC. This sequence encodes CASSQEDRERGYTF.

This clonotype was counted at least ten times. The chain carries TRBV7-2 and TRBJ1-5; D is possibly TRBD1 (5 bases). There are 13 residues in the CDR3. Germline-derived CDR1 and CDR2 are SGHTA and FQGNSA. V lost 2 bases to trimming and J lost 6 bases, with 8 bases between them. In DNA, the CDR3 is TGTGCCAGCAGCTTAAGGGGAAGTCAGCCCCAGCATTTT. Protein sequence: CASSLRGSQPQHF.

The sample holds many counts of this clonotype. CDR3: CASSPVQWTGTYEQYF. The CDR3 DNA follows: TGTGCCAGCAGCCCCGTCCAGTGGACGGGAACCTACGAGCAGTACTTC. The chain recombines TRBV11-2 with TRBJ2-7, with D possibly matching TRBD2 (5 bases). The CDR3 runs to 16 residues. Germline V gene lookup returns CDR1 SGHAT and CDR2 FQNNGV. Trimming removed 5 bases from V and 2 bases from J, with 19 bases in between.

The CDR3 region has the DNA TGTGCCAGCAGTTACGGGACAGACTCCTACGAGCAGTACTTC. Protein sequence: CASSYGTDSYEQYF. The chain couples TRBV6-2 or TRBV6-3 to TRBJ2-7; 7 bases align to TRBD1. In germline, CDR1 is MNHEY, CDR2 SVGEGT. With 2 bases clipped from V and 0 bases from J, the junction kept 1 base outside the gene matches. This CDR3 comprises 14 residues.

This clonotype was observed many times. V and J are TRBV3-1 and TRBJ2-5; 9 nucleotides match TRBD1. V lost 4 bases and J lost 2; bases outside the gene matches: 11. CDR3 length equals 17 residues. Germline V gene sequence: CDR1 LGHDT, CDR2 YNNKEL (reference sequence). The CDR3 DNA reads TGTGCCAGCAGCCCGGGACAGGGTCGTGATATACAAGAGACCCAGTACTTC. This sequence encodes CASSPGQGRDIQETQYF.

The chain joins TRBV19 to TRBJ2-2; D may match TRBD1 or TRBD2 (5 bases each). Germline CDR1 LNHDA, CDR2 SQIVND (reference sequence). The CDR3 is 15 amino acids. V lost 5 bases and J 0 bases, leaving 10 bases between the germline ends. The CDR3 coding sequence is TGTGCCAGTAGTCCGGGGACGACGAACACCGGGGAGCTGTTTTTT. Protein product: CASSPGTTNTGELFF.

This clonotype was recorded at least ten times. The chain has TRBV4-2 and TRBJ1-1; D may be TRBD1 (5 bases). The CDR3 covers 16 residues. V shed 0 bases and J shed 11 bases, with 22 bases lying between them. From germline, CDR1 is LGHNA and CDR2 YNFKEQ. In DNA, the CDR3 is TGTGCCAGCAGCCAAGATTTCTTGCAACCTCTAAAGGGGGCTTTCTTT. It encodes CASSQDFLQPLKGAFF.

This clonotype has a count of ten or more. An end of the junction does not agree with germline; a read error may underlie this. The V gene is TRBV10-3, the J gene TRBJ1-2; possibly TRBD1 for D (5 bases). Looked up from germline, CDR1 is ENHRY and CDR2 is SYGVKD. The CDR3 covers 16 residues. The CDR3 DNA reads TGCGCCATCAGTGAGAGAAGGGGCGAGACCTACTATGGCTACACCTTC. Encoded protein: CAISERRGETYYGYTF.

This clonotype was counted at least ten times. The rearrangement uses TRBV12-3 or TRBV12-4 and TRBJ2-5; the match to TRBD1 covers 7 bases. Trimming cost V 7 bases and J 0 bases; bases outside gene matches: 5. The CDR3 runs to 14 residues. CDR3 protein: CASKGQLNQETQYF. Written as DNA, the CDR3 is TGTGCCAGCAAGGGACAGCTAAACCAAGAGACCCAGTACTTC.

This clonotype came up many times. The gene calls are TRBV16 and TRBJ1-5, with TRBD1 matching 10 bases. Germline V gene lookup returns CDR1 KGHSY and CDR2 FQNENV. The CDR3 is 17 residues long. J gave up 4 bases and V 5 bases, and 11 bases lay outside the gene matches. The CDR3 loop is CASSFRDRGKGNQPQHF. CDR3 coding DNA: TGTGCCAGCAGCTTCCGGGACAGGGGAAAGGGTAATCAGCCCCAGCATTTT.

This clonotype was seen repeatedly, ten times or more. This rearrangement joins TRBV12-3 or TRBV12-4 to TRBJ1-1; D gene ambiguous. The CDR3 is 14 residues long. V lost 5 bases and J 6 bases, leaving 16 bases between the germline ends. As DNA, the CDR3 is TGTGCCAGCAGTCCCTTAAAAGCATGGGCTGAAGCTTTCTTT. Amino acid sequence: CASSPLKAWAEAFF.